This TCR beta chain was retrieved from a study of shared clonotypes between healthy human individuals. Profiled with immunoSEQ multiplex PCR; TCRdb holds only in-frame clones, not every one. Here the sample spans about 2,200,000 clones, around 93% being singletons. Study results and limitations: Clonotype sharing among donors was expected to depend on sequencing depth.

Cells designated naive CD8 were CD45RO-negative and were positively selected for CCR7, with terminally differentiated effector memory CD45RA+ cells excluded. Points on this clone: Its antigen remains unknown.

Sample: naive CD8+ T cells from PBMCs. This clonotype originated in a man aged 18-30 years in good health. Some clones in this sample may be carry-over from other donors' samples.

CDR3 protein: CASSSGQGPQPQHF. CDR3 coding DNA: TGTGCCAGCAGTAGTGGACAGGGCCCACAGCCCCAGCATTTT. This chain joins TRBV28 and TRBJ1-5; 8 bases match TRBD1. The junction had 7 bases not matched to a gene; V was cut back by 5 bases and J by 7 bases. Germline V CDR1 and CDR2: MDHEN, SYDVKM. CDR3 length: 14 amino acids.